This record looks at one T cell receptor (beta chain) sequence and its context. Its cognate antigen is unknown. The authors split each subset's genomic DNA evenly across several immunoSEQ plates. Sequenced by immunoSEQ multiplex PCR; TCRdb stores in-frame clones only, minus some. The table records around 2,000,000 clones, approximately 94% of them present only once. The V gene's germline CDR1 is MNHEY and CDR2 SVGAGI. This CDR3 spans 13 amino acids. Trimming took 1 base from V and 9 from J, leaving 10 bases between them. The data were obtained in a study of shared clonotypes between healthy human individuals. Selected positively for CCR7 and CD45RO-negative, naive CD8 cells excluded terminally differentiated effector memory CD45RA+ cells. Whole-study findings and limits: All-four-donor shared clonotypes had higher generation probabilities than non-shared clonotypes did.

This clonotype originated in a young man in good health. Some clones in this sample may be carry-over from other donors' samples. The chain couples TRBV6-5 to TRBJ2-1; D possibly corresponds to TRBD1 (5 bases). The specimen sequenced was naive CD8+ T cells from PBMCs. CDR3 in amino acids: CASSYYPGREQFF. CDR3 sequence (DNA): TGTGCCAGCAGTTACTATCCAGGGCGTGAGCAGTTCTTC.